These 17 T cell receptor beta chains share one sample of origin, sequenced in a study of blood T cells in healthy people across ages. Sample-barcoded 5' priming and a J-beta primer mix drove a second PCR of about 6 to 12 cycles. TCRdb called the 5' RACE reads again in MiXCR, with one record for every CDR3 protein. Seen here are 750,000 to 850,000 distinct CDR3 sequences, more than 20% observed once, and the top ten hold approximately 3.7%. This sample was shared with a second study, whose subject was T cells of mothers and their children.

Sequencing was done on a sample of blood. The receptors were gathered from a boy aged 5 to 17 in good health.

The chain employs TRBV7-2 and TRBJ1-1, with 7 nucleotides matching TRBD1. This CDR3 is 17 amino acids long. J lost 4 bases, V lost 3 bases, and 14 bases had no gene match. CDR1 and CDR2 from the germline V gene are SGHTA and FQGNSA. The DNA for the CDR3 is TGTGCCAGCAGCTTCATTTCAGGGTTAGGGGGCCCCACTGAAGCTTTCTTT. Encoded protein: CASSFISGLGGPTEAFF.

The V gene is TRBV20-1, the J gene TRBJ1-1, with 10 bases lining up with TRBD1. The CDR3 covers 13 residues. Germline assignment: CDR1 DFQATT and CDR2 SNEGSKA (reference sequence). The V segment lost 5 bases and the J segment 5 bases; nucleotides outside the gene matches: 5. Here the CDR3 DNA reads TGCAGTGCTCCACGGACAGGGGGGACTGAAGCTTTCTTT. The encoded protein is CSAPRTGGTEAFF.

This clonotype was recorded a few times. The V call is TRBV5-6, the J call TRBJ1-2; 10 nucleotides align to TRBD1. The ends lost 4 bases at V and 6 bases at J; junction bases unmatched: 3. The germline V gene encodes CDR1 SGHDT and CDR2 YYEEEE. CDR3 length equals 13 residues. Written as DNA, the CDR3 is TGTGCCAGCAGCCCGGACAGGGGGGATGGCTACACCTTC. It specifies CASSPDRGDGYTF.

The chain joins TRBV18 to TRBJ1-3; D ambiguous. This CDR3 spans 16 amino acids. V was shortened by 0 bases and J by 4 bases, with 13 bases between the two germline ends. Germline CDR1 and CDR2: KGHSH and LQKENI. The CDR3 DNA follows: TGTGCCAGCTCACCACCGGAGGCATTCGGGGGAAACACCATATATTTT. Residues: CASSPPEAFGGNTIYF.

The chain combines TRBV2 with TRBJ2-5; possibly TRBD2 for D (6 bases). The J call could be wrong; TRBJ2-7 is a better fit for the DNA end. The V gene's germline CDR1 is SNHLY and CDR2 FYNNEI. This CDR3 has 12 residues. The CDR3 is CASTYRGSEQYF. CDR3 nucleotides: TGTGCCAGCACCTACCGGGGGTCCGAGCAGTACTTC.

The V and J genes are TRBV9 and TRBJ2-1; the D is unclear. From germline, CDR1 is SGDLS and CDR2 YYNGEE. The length of the CDR3 is 14 residues. Between the trimmed V and J ends, which lost 3 bases and 3 bases, there was a span of 10 bases. As DNA, the CDR3 is TGTGCCAGCAGCGGTTTCCCCAACTACAATGAGCAGTTCTTC. Its translation: CASSGFPNYNEQFF.

This clonotype occurred many times. This chain links TRBV2 with TRBJ2-7; the D is unclear. V was shortened by 7 bases and J by 2 bases, with 9 bases between the two germline ends. The CDR3 extends over 12 amino acids. Looked up from germline, CDR1 is SNHLY and CDR2 is FYNNEI. The CDR3 region is CASKGDTYEQYF. The DNA for the CDR3 is TGTGCCAGCAAGGGCGACACCTACGAGCAGTACTTC.

J is TRBJ2-6 and V is TRBV20-1; TRBD1 agrees at 7 bases. Trimming took 3 bases from V and 0 from J; bases not matched to a gene: 5. Germline-derived CDR1 and CDR2 are DFQATT and SNEGSKA (reference sequence). CDR3 length: 16 amino acids. DNA for the CDR3: TGCAGTGCTAGGACAGGGATAGGCTCTGGGGCCAACGTCCTGACTTTC. This codes for CSARTGIGSGANVLTF.

This chain uses TRBV4-3 with TRBJ2-7; weak D call: TRBD1 (6 bases). In germline, CDR1 is LGHNA, CDR2 YSLEER. The CDR3 has 15 amino acids. Trimming removed 1 base at V and 5 bases at J, with 15 bases between. For the CDR3, the DNA is TGCGCCAGCAGCCAAGTTATGGCAGGGGAAGACGAGCAGTACTTC. Translated, it gives CASSQVMAGEDEQYF.

CDR3 nucleotide sequence: TGTGCCAGCAGTGCGACAGGGGGCCCCTCTGGGGCCAACGTCCTGACTTTC. As protein: CASSATGGPSGANVLTF. V is TRBV25-1 and J is TRBJ2-6, with TRBD1 matching 10 bases. In germline, CDR1 is MGHDK, CDR2 SYGVNS. With V trimmed by 4 bases and J by 0 bases, 3 bases remained unmatched. This CDR3 comprises 17 residues.

The V call is TRBV20-1, the J call TRBJ1-1, with D unresolved. The CDR3 is made up of 14 amino acids. Germline V gene lookup returns CDR1 DFQATT and CDR2 SNEGSKA (reference sequence). Between the trimmed V and J ends, which lost 3 bases and 5 bases, there was a span of 16 bases. CDR3 in DNA: TGCAGTGCTAGTGATGCGGTCTTGAGGACTGAAGCTTTCTTT. The encoded protein is CSASDAVLRTEAFF.

The rearrangement links TRBV7-9 to TRBJ2-1; D is perhaps TRBD1 (5 bases). The V end was cut by 5 bases, the J end by 4 bases, with 9 bases between. The CDR3 sequence is 13 residues long. CDR1 is SEHNR and CDR2 is FQNEAQ in the germline V gene (reference sequence). CDR3 residues: CASSATEYNEQFF. The CDR3 DNA is TGTGCCAGCAGCGCGACAGAATACAATGAGCAGTTCTTC.

V gene TRBV2 combines with J gene TRBJ2-7; 10 nucleotides match TRBD2. The CDR3 consists of 17 residues. Germline-derived CDR1 and CDR2 are SNHLY and FYNNEI. V was clipped by 2 bases and J by 1 base; unmatched bases: 8. The CDR3 is CASSELTSGVLSYEQYF. CDR3 in DNA: TGTGCCAGCAGTGAACTTACTAGCGGGGTTCTTTCCTACGAGCAGTACTTC.

This chain links TRBV7-2 with TRBJ2-1; TRBD1 might be the D (6 bases). V was shortened by 1 base and J by 9 bases, with 10 bases between the two germline ends. Germline CDR1 reads SGHTA; CDR2 reads FQGNSA. The CDR3 loop spans 13 amino acids. CDR3 loop: CASSLEMGAEQFF. The CDR3, as DNA: TGTGCCAGCAGCTTAGAGATGGGGGCTGAGCAGTTCTTC.

This sequence joins TRBV29-1 and TRBJ1-2; 9 nucleotides line up with TRBD1. The germline CDR1 and CDR2 sequences are SQVTM and ANQGSEA. The ends lost 5 bases at V and 7 bases at J; junction bases unmatched: 11. The CDR3 loop spans 14 amino acids. In DNA, the CDR3 is TGCAGCGTTTACGTATTGGACAGGGGATCTGGCTACACCTTC. It translates to CSVYVLDRGSGYTF.

The J gene is TRBJ1-4, the V gene TRBV9, with 7 positions matching TRBD1. This CDR3 comprises 15 residues. Trimming cost V 4 bases and J 8 bases; bases outside gene matches: 11. CDR1 is SGDLS and CDR2 is YYNGEE in the germline V gene. CDR3 in DNA: TGTGCCAGCAGCCCCCAGGGGGATACAAACGAAAAACTGTTTTTT. This sequence encodes CASSPQGDTNEKLFF.

This clonotype was seen a few times. J is TRBJ2-1 and V is TRBV12-3 or TRBV12-4, with a tentative D call TRBD2 (6 bases). The CDR3 has 13 residues. The V and J ends lost 8 bases and 8 bases respectively, with 16 bases between them. The CDR3 loop is CASRRGPGDEQFF. The CDR3 DNA follows: TGTGCCAGCCGTAGGGGACCGGGGGATGAGCAGTTCTTC.